These T cell receptor beta chains were read from a single sample in a study of tumor-infiltrating lymphocytes in primary liver carcinoma. Each CDR3 protein is one row after TCRdb ran MiXCR on the multiplex PCR reads. The table shows tens of thousands of distinct CDR3 sequences, with 70% to 80% occurring only once. Sequenced sample: liver tumor tissue from sampling region 5. Source of these receptors: a woman between 25 and 40 years old with primary liver carcinoma and hepatitis B virus infection. Both conserved end residues are part of each CDR3.

V | length | CDR3
TRBV11-1 | 16 | CASSRVMARVFGELFF
TRBV11-2 | 13 | CASSLPGAYEQYF
TRBV7-8 | 18 | CASSSNEHRDRPFNTQYF
TRBV11-3 | 15 | CASSLWGGSYNEQFF
TRBV5-4 | 16 | CASSLEGWGRTDTQYF
TRBV29-1 | 13 | CSVGMGARETQYF
TRBV28 | 13 | CASSQPPSYGYTF
TRBV30 | 11 | CAWSVSETHYF
TRBV5-6 | 12 | CASKASGGEPLF
TRBV11-2 | 17 | CASSTKREPLRADTQYF
TRBV6-2/TRBV6-3 | 13 | CASNYRGNQPQHF
TRBV11-2 | 17 | CASSSLLGTVSSYEQCF
TRBV12-3/TRBV12-4 | 16 | CASSFARRVIDNIQYF
TRBV13 | 14 | CASSRCQGKEAQYF
TRBV6-5 | 13 | CGSNTDRGLTQYF
TRBV28 | 12 | CAGSDSFYELYF
TRBV12-5 | 15 | CASGTGTTLMNEQFF
TRBV10-3 | 13 | CAISVGGNQPQHF
TRBV21-1 | 12 | CVSKGCVNEQFF
TRBV4-1 | 16 | CASSPEINGDTSTWYF
TRBV11-3 | 18 | CASSPGDSSKGAQDTQYF
TRBV4-3 | 15 | CASSQDGWTGREQYF
TRBV7-3 | 16 | CASSLIASWDTGELFF
TRBV5-5 | 16 | CASSTTYRQVSYEQYF
TRBV13 | 13 | CVSREGNGNEQFF
TRBV4-3 | 12 | CASRLSTGELFF
TRBV11-2 | 13 | CASSLESKGTQYF
TRBV11-1 | 13 | CAGNLGYLREQYF
TRBV6-1 | 15 | CARSDRGSGANVLTF
TRBV28 | 14 | CASSLGRAPSPLRF
TRBV5-4 | 17 | CACSLDGHSPPTDTQYF
TRBV6-5 | 13 | CASSTDKGLTQYF
TRBV29-1 | 12 | CSVGEGPYEQYF
TRBV5-6 | 15 | CASNLVPRVTGELFF
TRBV10-3 | 14 | CAISTTATLDEQFF
TRBV4-3 | 21 | CDSSQDPLTSGRAVTIDTQYF
TRBV19 | 17 | CASSIGNGASGANVLTF
TRBV28 | 14 | CASSYPGGEETQYF
TRBV12-5 | 13 | CASGFQKNNEQFF
TRBV7-9 | 12 | CASDTSNTEAFF
TRBV4-3 | 18 | CASSQAVTGSHISYKQYF
TRBV6-5 | 14 | CTSSYNGQGRDYTF
TRBV5-1 | 15 | CANSGTGSTYNGQFF
TRBV11-2 | 13 | CTSSPSNTGKEYF
TRBV11-2 | 21 | CTSSLEQGARRERGHYNELFF
TRBV7-8 | 16 | CGSSLGAGGPGDTQYF
TRBV11-3 | 14 | CASSSYGGPGEHFF
TRBV2 | 15 | CASSASGLSGDTQYF
TRBV11-1 | 12 | CASSSMGYEQFF
TRBV6-5 | 18 | CASSLWIGMKAGANVLAF
TRBV28 | 15 | CVSSLVDTSTDTQYF
TRBV6-1 | 14 | CATLREQGNNEQFF
TRBV29-1 | 12 | CSVGHVNIEASF
TRBV11-2 | 13 | CAISYEGSTEAFF
TRBV4-1 | 12 | CASREGTDTQYF